The sequence of this T cell receptor beta chain was determined in a study of CD8+ T cells in alopecia areata. Study-wide results and limits: Sequencing of scalp samples also captures resident alphabeta T cells of normal skin.

A remark on this clone: Its antigen is not known.

The authors extracted RNA and reverse transcribed it into cDNA as the sequencing template. The repertoire was sequenced with immunoSEQ multiplex PCR; TCRdb's copy has only in-frame clones and lacks some. The sample includes around 100,000 clones, about 60% of them seen just once. This receptor was obtained from a human donor in good health. The source material was CD4+ T cells sorted from blood.

CDR3 in DNA: TGTGCCAGCGAGGAGCGGGTAGATGAGCAGTTCTTC. It translates to CASEERVDEQFF. The chain carries TRBV28 and TRBJ2-1; maybe TRBD2 (6 bases). The V end lost 8 bases, the J end lost 8 bases, and 13 bases lay between the germline ends. The CDR3 consists of 12 residues. Germline-derived CDR1 and CDR2 are MDHEN and SYDVKM.